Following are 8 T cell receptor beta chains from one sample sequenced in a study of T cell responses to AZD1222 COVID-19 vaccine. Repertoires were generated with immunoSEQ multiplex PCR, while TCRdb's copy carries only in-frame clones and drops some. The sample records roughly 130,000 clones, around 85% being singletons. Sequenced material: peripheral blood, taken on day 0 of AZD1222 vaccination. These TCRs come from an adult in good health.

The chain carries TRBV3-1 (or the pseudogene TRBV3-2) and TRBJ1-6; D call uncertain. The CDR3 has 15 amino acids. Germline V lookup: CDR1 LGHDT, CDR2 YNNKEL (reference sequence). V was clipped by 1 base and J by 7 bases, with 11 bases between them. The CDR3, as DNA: TGTGCCAGCAGCCAAGGGAGAGGGAGGAATTCACCCCTCCACTTT. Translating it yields CASSQGRGRNSPLHF.

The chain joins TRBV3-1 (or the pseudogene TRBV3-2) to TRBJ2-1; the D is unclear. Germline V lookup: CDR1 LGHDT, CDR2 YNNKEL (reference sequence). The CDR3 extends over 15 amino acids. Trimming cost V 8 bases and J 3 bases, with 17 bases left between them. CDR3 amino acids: CASAALQPNYNEQFF. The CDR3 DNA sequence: TGTGCCAGCGCCGCCCTACAGCCCAACTACAATGAGCAGTTCTTC.

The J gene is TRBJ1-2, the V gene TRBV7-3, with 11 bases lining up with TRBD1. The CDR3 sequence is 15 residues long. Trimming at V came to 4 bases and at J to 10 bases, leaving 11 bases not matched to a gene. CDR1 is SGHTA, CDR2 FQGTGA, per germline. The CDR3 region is CASSSPDRGPYFYTF. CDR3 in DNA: TGTGCCAGCAGCTCCCCGGACAGGGGGCCTTATTTCTACACCTTC.

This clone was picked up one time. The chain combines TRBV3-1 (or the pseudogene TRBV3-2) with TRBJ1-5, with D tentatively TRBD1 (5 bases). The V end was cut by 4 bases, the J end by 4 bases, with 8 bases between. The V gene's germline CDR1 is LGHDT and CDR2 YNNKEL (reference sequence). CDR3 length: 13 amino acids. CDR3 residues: CASSRGPNQPQHF. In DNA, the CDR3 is TGTGCCAGCAGCCGGGGACCTAATCAGCCCCAGCATTTT.

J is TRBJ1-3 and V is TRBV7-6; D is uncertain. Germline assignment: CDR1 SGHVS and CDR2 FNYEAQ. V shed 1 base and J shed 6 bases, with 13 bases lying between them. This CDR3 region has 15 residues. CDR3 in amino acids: CASSLGGTNENTIYF. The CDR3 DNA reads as TGTGCCAGCAGCTTAGGGGGAACGAATGAAAACACCATATATTTT.

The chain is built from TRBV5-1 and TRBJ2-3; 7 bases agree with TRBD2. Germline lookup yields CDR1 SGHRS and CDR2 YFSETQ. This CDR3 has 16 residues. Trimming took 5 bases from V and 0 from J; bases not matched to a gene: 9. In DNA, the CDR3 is TGCGCCAGCAGGCTCGACGCGGGGGATAGCACAGATACGCAGTATTTT. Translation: CASRLDAGDSTDTQYF.

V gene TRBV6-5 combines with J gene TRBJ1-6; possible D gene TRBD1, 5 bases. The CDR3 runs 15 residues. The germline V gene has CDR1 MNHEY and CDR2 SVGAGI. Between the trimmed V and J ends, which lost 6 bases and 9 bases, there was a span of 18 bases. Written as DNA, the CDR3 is TGTGCCAGCAGCCGCGAAGGGACCTTGGGTTCACCCCTCCACTTT. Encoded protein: CASSREGTLGSPLHF.

The CDR3 loop is CASSYSRGRGSGYTF. DNA of the CDR3: TGTGCCAGCAGTTACTCAAGGGGGCGGGGGAGTGGCTACACCTTC. The V call is TRBV6-5, the J call TRBJ1-2; 7 bases map to TRBD1. This CDR3 comprises 15 residues. Per the germline V gene, CDR1 is MNHEY and CDR2 is SVGAGI. V dropped 0 bases and J dropped 7; count of bases not matched to a gene: 8.